This entry lists 32 T cell receptor beta chains sequenced from one sample in a study of CD8 T cells in Susac syndrome. A quantity of about 0.45 to 1 ug RNA underwent reverse transcription using random hexamers. TCRdb re-called the immunoSEQ multiplex PCR reads with MiXCR, one entry per CDR3 protein. The sample carries approximately 150,000 distinct CDR3 sequences, approximately 93% recorded once. The source material was CD4+ T cells from PBMCs. Receptors originate from a human donor in good health.

The CDR3 loop is CASGTGGKNIQYF. CDR3 nucleotide sequence: TGTGCCAGCGGGACAGGGGGCAAAAACATTCAGTACTTC. J is TRBJ2-4 and V is TRBV2, with TRBD1 identical over 11 bases. The junction had 0 bases not matched to a gene; V was cut back by 8 bases and J by 3 bases. Germline loops: CDR1 SNHLY, CDR2 FYNNEI. The CDR3 length is 13 residues.

The V call is TRBV28, the J call TRBJ2-5; tentative D call: TRBD2 (6 bases). CDR3 length: 15 amino acids. V was clipped by 5 bases and J by 0 bases, with 13 bases between them. Germline CDR1 and CDR2: MDHEN and SYDVKM. The CDR3 spells CASSTGLAYQETQYF. The CDR3 DNA follows: TGTGCCAGCAGTACGGGACTTGCGTACCAAGAGACCCAGTACTTC.

This chain connects TRBV28 to TRBJ2-4; 9 bases line up with TRBD1. This CDR3 contains 14 residues. Germline CDR1 reads MDHEN; CDR2 reads SYDVKM. V gave up 4 bases and J gave up 7 bases; unmatched junction bases: 5. The chain's CDR3 is CASSSGGQGNIQYF. In nucleotides, the CDR3 is TGTGCCAGCAGTTCCGGAGGACAGGGGAACATTCAGTACTTC. Looking up the rest from reference TRBV28 and TRBJ2-4 gives the full variable domain: DVKVTQSSRYLVKRTGEKVFLECVQDMDHENMFWYRQDPGLGLRLIYFSYDVKMKEKGDIPEGYSVSREKKERFSLILESASTNQTSMYLCASSSGGQGNIQYFGAGTRLSVL.

This chain joins TRBV6-6 and TRBJ2-3; D not resolved. The CDR3 has 13 amino acids. From germline, CDR1 is MNHNY and CDR2 SVGAGI (reference sequence). With 4 bases removed from V and 0 bases from J, the gap between germline ends came to 5 bases. This chain's CDR3 is CASSSPSTDTQYF. CDR3 coding DNA: TGTGCCAGCAGTTCCCCTAGCACAGATACGCAGTATTTT.

About this clonotype itself: One end of the junction varies from germline; a read error may be responsible. The genes are TRBV4-1 and TRBJ2-7, with D maybe TRBD2 (6 bases). Germline CDR1 and CDR2: MGHRA and YSYEKL. The CDR3 contains 16 residues. The CDR3 loop reads CAGSQEISGPNRRQYF. The CDR3 DNA follows: TGCGCCGGCAGCCAAGAAATTAGCGGTCCGAATCGACGGCAGTACTTC.

This clonotype was picked up one time. The chain has TRBV2 and TRBJ2-1; TRBD1 or TRBD2 may be the D gene (5 bases each). Germline V gene lookup returns CDR1 SNHLY and CDR2 FYNNEI. The ends were cut back, 5 bases at V and 11 bases at J, with 19 bases in the middle. The CDR3 is 14 residues long. This CDR3 reads CASSTGPPTLKQFF. CDR3 bases: TGTGCCAGCAGTACGGGACCCCCAACTCTGAAGCAGTTCTTC.

This chain links TRBV6-5 with TRBJ2-1; a weak D match, TRBD2 (7 bases). The CDR3 has 16 amino acids. In germline, CDR1 is MNHEY, CDR2 SVGAGI. V lost 2 bases, J lost 4 bases, and 15 bases lay in between. The CDR3 DNA sequence: TGTGCCAGCAGTTACGAAGGCGGGGGCGGGTACAATGAGCAGTTCTTC. This sequence encodes CASSYEGGGGYNEQFF.

This chain links TRBV11-2 with TRBJ2-3, with D maybe TRBD1 (5 bases). Trimming took 1 base from V and 7 from J, leaving 15 bases between them. The CDR3 is 15 amino acids. Germline V gives CDR1 SGHAT, CDR2 FQNNGV. CDR3 in amino acids: CASSLVEAGKHTQYF. CDR3 DNA: TGTGCCAGCAGCTTAGTGGAAGCAGGGAAGCATACGCAGTATTTT.

The rearrangement links TRBV10-3 to TRBJ1-5, with unresolved D. V lost 3 bases and J 6 bases, leaving 12 bases between the germline ends. CDR3 length equals 14 residues. CDR1 and CDR2 from the germline V gene are ENHRY and SYGVKD. The CDR3 region is CAISDRPIGQPQHF. The CDR3 DNA follows: TGTGCCATCAGTGACAGACCTATAGGTCAGCCCCAGCATTTT.

V usage is TRBV9 and J usage is TRBJ2-5, with no clear D. The CDR3 length is 13 residues. The V gene lost 2 bases and the J gene lost 3 bases, with 8 bases spanning the gap. Looked up from germline, CDR1 is SGDLS and CDR2 is YYNGEE. CDR3 coding DNA: TGTGCCAGCAGCGTTGGCGGCAAAGAGACCCAGTACTTC. Translated: CASSVGGKETQYF. Looking up the rest from reference TRBV9 and TRBJ2-5 gives the full variable domain: DSGVTQTPKHLITATGQRVTLRCSPRSGDLSVYWYQQSLDQGLQFLIQYYNGEERAKGNILERFSAQQFPDLHSELNLSSLELGDSALYFCASSVGGKETQYFGPGTRLLVL.

This chain uses TRBV12-3 or TRBV12-4 with TRBJ2-7; D may be TRBD1 (5 bases). V dropped 3 bases and J dropped 6 bases, with 15 bases sitting between them. The CDR3 is 14 residues long. The chain's CDR3 is CASSFFTIDSEQYF. The CDR3 DNA is TGTGCCAGCAGTTTCTTCACTATTGACAGCGAGCAGTACTTC.

The chain couples TRBV5-1 to TRBJ2-7; 9 bases align to TRBD1. The V gene's germline CDR1 is SGHRS and CDR2 YFSETQ. The trim removed 0 bases at V and 2 bases at J, leaving 3 bases unmatched. The CDR3 sequence is 15 residues long. The CDR3 region has the DNA TGCGCCAGCAGCTTGGAGGGACAGGGCCCCTACGAGCAGTACTTC. Its protein is CASSLEGQGPYEQYF.

This CDR3 is CATSDFRSGLGNEQFF. CDR3 coding DNA: TGTGCCACCAGTGATTTCCGTAGCGGGTTGGGCAATGAGCAGTTCTTC. The gene calls are TRBV24-1 and TRBJ2-1; 7 nucleotides line up with TRBD2. V shed 1 base, J shed 6 bases, and the junction held 8 bases outside the gene matches. In germline, CDR1 is KGHDR, CDR2 SFDVKD. This CDR3 contains 16 residues.

The chain joins TRBV2 to TRBJ2-3, with 8 bases aligning to TRBD2. Trimming cost V 9 bases and J 5 bases; bases outside gene matches: 7. From germline, CDR1 is SNHLY and CDR2 FYNNEI. The CDR3 runs 13 residues. The CDR3 protein is CASQGLAGDTQYF. CDR3 nucleotide sequence: TGTGCCAGTCAGGGTCTAGCGGGAGATACGCAGTATTTT.

This chain connects TRBV19 to TRBJ2-1, with a tentative D call TRBD2 (5 bases). CDR1 and CDR2 from the germline V gene are LNHDA and SQIVND (reference sequence). The CDR3 is 15 residues long. V was pared by 4 bases and J by 2 bases, with 12 bases between. The CDR3 loop reads CASSKDGGAYNEQFF. The CDR3 DNA is TGTGCCAGTAGTAAGGACGGAGGAGCCTACAATGAGCAGTTCTTC.

A single count supports this clonotype. V gene TRBV9 combines with J gene TRBJ2-7; D could derive from TRBD1 or TRBD2 (5 bases each). The V end was cut by 0 bases, the J end by 3 bases, with 13 bases between. Germline lookup yields CDR1 SGDLS and CDR2 YYNGEE. This CDR3 spans 15 amino acids. The CDR3 loop is CASSVGVGRVYEQYF. CDR3 in DNA: TGTGCCAGCAGCGTAGGTGTGGGACGGGTCTACGAGCAGTACTTC.

The V gene is TRBV4-1, the J gene TRBJ2-3, with 14 bases that match TRBD2. Looked up from germline, CDR1 is MGHRA and CDR2 is YSYEKL. Trimming at V came to 4 bases and at J to 7 bases, leaving 7 bases not matched to a gene. The CDR3 loop spans 16 amino acids. CDR3 sequence reads: CASSRGLAGVVYTQYF. Written as DNA, the CDR3 is TGCGCCAGCAGCCGGGGACTAGCGGGAGTAGTATATACGCAGTATTTT.

The chain has TRBV3-1 and TRBJ2-7; TRBD2 might be the D (6 bases). The V gene lost 2 bases and the J gene lost 1 base, with 18 bases spanning the gap. CDR3 length: 17 residues. Germline V CDR1 and CDR2: LGHDT, YNNKEL (reference sequence). This CDR3 reads CASSQQSTGSKSYEQYF. CDR3 nucleotide sequence: TGTGCCAGCAGCCAACAGTCAACCGGGAGCAAGTCCTACGAGCAGTACTTC.

The chain employs TRBV5-6 and TRBJ1-1; maybe TRBD1 (6 bases). V lost 2 bases and J 0 bases, leaving 11 bases between the germline ends. Germline V gene lookup returns CDR1 SGHDT and CDR2 YYEEEE. This CDR3 spans 15 amino acids. CDR3 residues: CASSLGGQVNTEAFF. Written as DNA, the CDR3 is TGTGCCAGCAGCTTAGGGGGACAAGTGAACACTGAAGCTTTCTTT.

The V call is TRBV5-6, the J call TRBJ2-5, with D uncertain. CDR3 length: 11 amino acids. CDR1 is SGHDT and CDR2 is YYEEEE in the germline V gene. V was cut by 1 base and J by 7 bases, with 5 bases left in between. Here the CDR3 reads CASSLYGTQYF. The DNA for the CDR3 is TGTGCCAGCAGCTTGTATGGGACCCAGTACTTC.

The rearrangement joins TRBV20-1 to TRBJ2-7; no definite D call. The CDR3 loop spans 13 amino acids. Germline V gives CDR1 DFQATT, CDR2 SNEGSKA (reference sequence). With 3 bases removed from V and 2 bases from J, the gap between germline ends came to 11 bases. CDR3 in amino acids: CSARAQLAYEQYF. The CDR3 DNA reads TGCAGTGCTAGGGCGCAGCTTGCCTACGAGCAGTACTTC.

The chain carries TRBV5-4 and TRBJ2-2; TRBD2 matches 9 bases. The V and J ends lost 4 bases and 3 bases, in that order; junction bases with no gene match: 10. The CDR3 is 17 residues long. Germline CDR1 is SGHNT and CDR2 is YYREEE (reference sequence). The CDR3 DNA follows: TGTGCCAGCAGCCTTGGTAGCGGGAGACGTGACACCGGGGAGCTGTTTTTT. It specifies CASSLGSGRRDTGELFF.

V and J are TRBV27 and TRBJ1-2; TRBD1 matches at 7 bases. Germline values: CDR1 MNHEY, CDR2 SMNVEV (reference sequence). This CDR3 contains 15 residues. J was trimmed by 4 bases and V by 1 base; bases with no gene match: 6. The CDR3 loop reads CASSLFPGQSYGYTF. The CDR3 region has the DNA TGTGCCAGCAGTTTATTCCCGGGACAGAGCTATGGCTACACCTTC.

The gene calls are TRBV9 and TRBJ2-3; tentatively, D is TRBD1 (6 bases). From germline, CDR1 is SGDLS and CDR2 YYNGEE. The ends were cut back, 5 bases at V and 1 base at J, with 17 bases in the middle. There are 16 residues in the CDR3. In DNA, the CDR3 is TGTGCCAGCAGTCCTGGGACAACGGTGGGCACAGATACGCAGTATTTT. As protein: CASSPGTTVGTDTQYF. The entire variable domain, with the rest obtained from reference TRBV9 and TRBJ2-3, is as follows: DSGVTQTPKHLITATGQRVTLRCSPRSGDLSVYWYQQSLDQGLQFLIQYYNGEERAKGNILERFSAQQFPDLHSELNLSSLELGDSALYFCASSPGTTVGTDTQYFGPGTRLTVL.

This clonotype has a single count. J is TRBJ1-2 and V is TRBV28; the match to TRBD1 covers 7 bases. The V and J ends lost 3 bases and 1 base, in that order; junction bases with no gene match: 8. The CDR3 runs to 16 residues. Looked up from germline, CDR1 is MDHEN and CDR2 is SYDVKM. The CDR3 nucleotides read TGTGCCAGCAGTTTTCAGGGGGGGACCGGTAACTATGGCTACACCTTC. It translates to CASSFQGGTGNYGYTF.

This chain uses TRBV19 with TRBJ1-5; D uncertain. The CDR3 is 14 amino acids. Trimming took 2 bases from V and 5 from J, leaving 10 bases between them. Germline V gene data show CDR1 as LNHDA and CDR2 as SQIVND (reference sequence). CDR3 sequence reads: CASSIFGQHQPQHF. The CDR3, as DNA: TGTGCCAGTAGTATATTTGGCCAGCATCAGCCCCAGCATTTT.

This clonotype has just one count. V is TRBV30 and J is TRBJ2-7; 10 bases match TRBD2. The CDR3 runs 18 residues. Trimming cost V 0 bases and J 4 bases; bases outside gene matches: 15. The germline gives CDR1 GTSNPN, CDR2 SVGIG (reference sequence). The DNA of the CDR3 is TGTGCCTGGAGTGTACGCGGGATCGGGACTAGCGAAAGATACGAGCAGTACTTC. This translates into CAWSVRGIGTSERYEQYF.

V is TRBV23-1 and J is TRBJ2-3; TRBD1 matches 8 bases. TRBV23-1 is labeled an ORF, and its function is uncertain. CDR3 length equals 19 residues. Trimming removed 2 bases from V and 6 bases from J; junction bases left unmatched: 19. The DNA of the CDR3 is TGCGCCAGCAGTCAACGCCGGCGGGCAGGGGGCCCGAGGGGGGATACGCAGTATTTT. Translating gives CASSQRRRAGGPRGDTQYF.

This clonotype was observed a single time. The chain recombines TRBV6-5 with TRBJ2-7, with 11 positions matching TRBD2. The CDR3 runs to 16 residues. V was pared by 4 bases and J by 6 bases, with 11 bases of the junction left unmatched. The germline V gene has CDR1 MNHEY and CDR2 SVGAGI. The CDR3 sequence: CASSSLTSGTIGEQYF. DNA for the CDR3: TGTGCCAGCAGTTCCCTGACTAGCGGGACAATCGGCGAGCAGTACTTC.

The genes are TRBV6-5 and TRBJ1-5, with D uncertain. CDR1 is MNHEY, CDR2 SVGAGI, per germline. The germline V and J ends were trimmed by 2 bases and 7 bases, with 12 bases remaining between them. There are 14 residues in the CDR3. The CDR3 DNA follows: TGTGCCAGCAGTTACAACCGATGGGTCCAGCCCCAGCATTTT. Protein sequence: CASSYNRWVQPQHF.

The genes are TRBV20-1 and TRBJ2-4; a possible D gene is TRBD2 (5 bases). CDR1 is DFQATT and CDR2 is SNEGSKA in the germline V gene (reference sequence). Trimming removed 0 bases from V and 1 base from J, with 10 bases in between. The CDR3 runs 15 residues. CDR3 DNA sequence: TGCAGTGCTAGAGATGGGAGCACGGCCAAAAACATTCAGTACTTC. As protein: CSARDGSTAKNIQYF.

The rearrangement links TRBV5-1 to TRBJ2-7, with D perhaps TRBD1 or TRBD2 (5 bases each). Germline V lookup: CDR1 SGHRS, CDR2 YFSETQ. CDR3 length equals 15 residues. Trimming shortened V by 4 bases and J by 3 bases, and 17 bases separated the two germline ends. DNA of the CDR3: TGCGCCAGCAGCAGTCAGGCCGGGGCAGGCTACGAGCAGTACTTC. Translating it yields CASSSQAGAGYEQYF.